Shown below are 22 T cell receptor beta chains from a single sample sequenced in a study of blood T cell repertoires in COVID-19. The protocol was immunoSEQ multiplex PCR, while the TCRdb copy is restricted to in-frame clones and leaves out a portion. The sample comprises more than 200,000 clones, around 78% of which are singletons, and approximately 2.5% rests with the top ten. Sequencing was done on a sample of peripheral blood. Every receptor here comes from a woman aged 70-85 years with active or convalescent COVID-19.

This clone was picked up a small number of times. This sequence joins TRBV6-1 and TRBJ1-1, with 9 bases matching TRBD1. Germline lookup yields CDR1 MNHNS and CDR2 SASEGT. V lost 5 bases and J lost 5; bases outside the gene matches: 6. This CDR3 is built from 14 residues. In nucleotides, the CDR3 is TGTGCCAGCAGTCTCGACAGGGGGAATACTGAAGCTTTCTTT. Protein product: CASSLDRGNTEAFF.

This sequence joins TRBV27 and TRBJ1-1; 11 bases are shared with TRBD1. With V trimmed by 3 bases and J by 8 bases, 11 bases remained unmatched. Germline CDR1 reads MNHEY; CDR2 reads SMNVEV (reference sequence). CDR3 length: 16 amino acids. The CDR3 protein is CASSLLGQGAGREAFF. The CDR3 DNA reads as TGTGCCAGCAGTTTGCTAGGACAGGGGGCGGGGAGAGAAGCTTTCTTT.

V and J are TRBV5-6 and TRBJ2-4, with 9 nucleotides matching TRBD1. The CDR3 extends over 14 amino acids. Germline lookup yields CDR1 SGHDT and CDR2 YYEEEE. V lost 4 bases, J lost 8 bases, and 7 bases stayed unmatched. This chain's CDR3 is CASSGDDRGDIQYF. For the CDR3, the DNA is TGTGCCAGCAGCGGAGACGACAGGGGGGACATTCAGTACTTC.

The chain uses TRBV27 and TRBJ2-5; 11 bases agree with TRBD1. Germline CDR1 reads MNHEY; CDR2 reads SMNVEV (reference sequence). CDR3 length: 17 amino acids. V dropped 3 bases and J dropped 5; count of bases not matched to a gene: 11. CDR3 residues: CASSFSPPGQGGETQYF. The CDR3 DNA reads as TGTGCCAGCAGTTTCTCACCCCCGGGACAGGGGGGTGAGACCCAGTACTTC.

The rearrangement joins TRBV10-3 to TRBJ1-1; the D is unclear. Trimming cost V 2 bases and J 1 base, with 11 bases left between them. CDR1 and CDR2 (germline): ENHRY, SYGVKD. The CDR3 runs to 15 residues. The CDR3 is CAISENPGTNTEAFF. The CDR3 DNA is TGTGCCATCAGTGAGAACCCGGGTACGAACACTGAAGCTTTCTTT.

This rearrangement joins TRBV5-4 to TRBJ2-3, with 7 positions matching TRBD2. CDR1 is SGHNT, CDR2 YYREEE, per germline (reference sequence). This CDR3 contains 17 residues. After removal of 4 bases from V and 3 bases from J, the junction contained 14 bases not matched to a gene. The CDR3 loop is CASSRKVGGGSTDTQYF. The CDR3 DNA sequence: TGTGCCAGCAGCCGTAAAGTGGGCGGGGGATCGACAGATACGCAGTATTTT.

The chain combines TRBV24-1 with TRBJ2-3, with 8 nucleotides matching TRBD2. The CDR3 runs 16 residues. CDR1 and CDR2 (germline): KGHDR, SFDVKD. The J segment lost 4 bases and the V segment lost 4 bases, leaving 9 bases of the junction unmatched. CDR3 amino acids: CATSDPGRGGSDTQYF. CDR3 sequence (DNA): TGTGCCACCAGTGACCCCGGCCGGGGGGGCTCAGATACGCAGTATTTT.

The rearrangement links TRBV21-1 to TRBJ2-2; TRBD2, the table's D call, was not compared with the DNA. TRBV21-1 is a pseudogene. This CDR3 region has 20 residues. CDR3: CASSPANDLARAGEYGELFF. CDR3 DNA: TGTGCCAGCAGCCCAGCAAACGATCTGGCCAGGGCGGGAGAATACGGGGAGCTGTTTTTT.

The chain carries TRBV19 and TRBJ2-1, with TRBD2 as a possible D gene (5 bases). V was shortened by 6 bases and J by 1 base, with 13 bases between the two germline ends. The CDR3 sequence is 15 residues long. The germline CDR1 and CDR2 sequences are LNHDA and SQIVND (reference sequence). The CDR3 DNA reads as TGTGCCAGTAGCTTACCGGGAACATCCTACAATGAGCAGTTCTTC. Amino acids: CASSLPGTSYNEQFF.

This clone was recorded only once. The V and J genes are TRBV2 and TRBJ1-2, with TRBD1 identical over 7 bases. Germline V CDR1 and CDR2: SNHLY, FYNNEI. V shed 3 bases and J 0 bases; nucleotides not matched to a gene: 4. CDR3 length equals 15 residues. DNA for the CDR3: TGTGCCAGCAGTGACCCGGGGACAGCTAACTATGGCTACACCTTC. Amino acid sequence: CASSDPGTANYGYTF.

This chain connects TRBV6-5 to TRBJ1-4; unclear D gene. Per the germline V gene, CDR1 is MNHEY and CDR2 is SVGAGI. Trimming left V 8 bases short and J 0 bases short, with 10 bases between. The CDR3 sequence is 14 residues long. The CDR3 loop is CASDPGTTNEKLFF. CDR3 bases: TGTGCCAGCGATCCAGGTACAACTAATGAAAAACTGTTTTTT.

The chain uses TRBV4-1 and TRBJ2-6, with 11 bases matching TRBD2. V shed 1 base, J shed 0 bases, and the junction held 5 bases outside the gene matches. This CDR3 is built from 19 residues. CDR1 MGHRA and CDR2 YSYEKL come from the germline V gene. The CDR3 bases are TGCGCCAGCAGCCAAGTACTAGCGGGGGCCCCCTCTGGGGCCAACGTCCTGACTTTC. Its translation: CASSQVLAGAPSGANVLTF.

The V gene is TRBV27, the J gene TRBJ2-7, with D possibly being TRBD1 (9 bases). Trimming took off 4 bases at V and 2 bases at J, with 15 bases between the two ends. Germline CDR1 and CDR2: MNHEY and SMNVEV (reference sequence). The CDR3 is 15 residues long. CDR3 loop: CASSSGGTGTYEQYF. The CDR3 DNA reads as TGTGCCAGCAGTTCGGGGGGGACAGGGACCTACGAGCAGTACTTC.

The chain has TRBV5-5 and TRBJ1-5; D gene ambiguous. Trimming shortened V by 2 bases and J by 6 bases, and 15 bases separated the two germline ends. The CDR3 sequence is 15 residues long. Germline CDR1 SGHKS, CDR2 YYEKEE (reference sequence). CDR3 sequence reads: CASSLVYAGTQPQHF. The CDR3 nucleotides read TGTGCCAGCAGCTTAGTGTATGCGGGAACTCAGCCCCAGCATTTT.

This clone was observed a single time. Within the sample, other DNA sequences also encode this same CDR3. The J gene is TRBJ2-5, the V gene TRBV5-1, with 10 bases aligning to TRBD2. Germline V gives CDR1 SGHRS, CDR2 YFSETQ. V was clipped by 0 bases and J by 4 bases; unmatched bases: 3. This CDR3 has 15 amino acids. In nucleotides, the CDR3 is TGCGCCAGCAGCTTGGTAGCGGGAGGAGGAGAGACCCAGTACTTC. It codes for CASSLVAGGGETQYF.

This clone was picked up one time. The V gene is TRBV7-9, the J gene TRBJ1-1; TRBD1 aligns across 7 bases. Germline CDR1 SEHNR, CDR2 FQNEAQ (reference sequence). The V and J ends lost 4 bases and 5 bases, in that order; junction bases with no gene match: 7. This CDR3 has 14 residues. The CDR3 nucleotides are TGTGCCAGCAGCTCGACAGGGTTCCGGACTGAAGCTTTCTTT. This sequence encodes CASSSTGFRTEAFF.

This chain uses TRBV7-9 with TRBJ2-5, with TRBD1 matching over 10 bases. The V and J ends lost 2 bases and 4 bases, in that order; junction bases with no gene match: 7. Germline V CDR1 and CDR2: SEHNR, FQNEAQ (reference sequence). The CDR3 covers 16 residues. For the CDR3, the DNA is TGTGCCAGCAGCTTACCCCCAGGACAGGGGGGAGAGACCCAGTACTTC. Encoded protein: CASSLPPGQGGETQYF. Full variable domain (remainder filled in from reference TRBV7-9 and TRBJ2-5): DTGVSQNPRHKITKRGQNVTFRCDPISEHNRLYWYRQTLGQGPEFLTYFQNEAQLEKSRLLSDRFSAERPKGSFSTLEIQRTEQGDSAMYLCASSLPPGQGGETQYFGPGTRLLVL.

This clone was recorded once. The chain combines TRBV11-3 with TRBJ2-2, with D unclear. V was pared by 0 bases and J by 4 bases, with 12 bases between. CDR1 and CDR2 from the germline V gene are SGHNT and YENEEA. This CDR3 is built from 16 residues. DNA of the CDR3: TGTGCCAGCAGCTTAGATTGGAATTCGGGCACCGGGGAGCTGTTTTTT. It codes for CASSLDWNSGTGELFF.

The rearrangement joins TRBV5-1 to TRBJ2-5; perhaps TRBD2 as D (6 bases). V was clipped by 2 bases and J by 7 bases, with 9 bases between them. The CDR3 sequence is 12 residues long. Germline V CDR1 and CDR2: SGHRS, YFSETQ. The chain's CDR3 is CASSFGGWTQYF. The CDR3 nucleotides are TGCGCCAGCAGCTTCGGGGGATGGACCCAGTACTTC.

This chain uses TRBV18 with TRBJ1-2; D uncertain. Germline V gives CDR1 KGHSH, CDR2 LQKENI. Trimming cost V 2 bases and J 4 bases, with 14 bases left between them. CDR3 length: 15 amino acids. The CDR3 loop reads CASSPADGLGYGYTF. CDR3 bases: TGTGCCAGCTCACCAGCGGACGGACTTGGCTATGGCTACACCTTC.

The rearrangement joins TRBV10-3 to TRBJ2-1, with 16 nucleotides matching TRBD2. The V gene end was trimmed by 8 bases and the J gene end by 7 bases; junction bases not matched to a gene: 8. CDR1 and CDR2 from the germline V gene are ENHRY and SYGVKD. This CDR3 is built from 16 residues. The CDR3 DNA sequence: TGTGCCATCTCACTCGGGACTAGCGGGGGGGTTAATGAGCAGTTCTTC. Translated, it gives CAISLGTSGGVNEQFF.

The J gene is TRBJ1-1, the V gene TRBV2; 11 nucleotides agree with TRBD1. V trimming: 2 bases; J trimming: 6 bases; junction bases outside the gene matches: 5. This CDR3 is built from 15 residues. Looked up from germline, CDR1 is SNHLY and CDR2 is FYNNEI. The CDR3 loop reads CASSERGQGDPEAFF. DNA for the CDR3: TGTGCCAGCAGTGAAAGGGGACAGGGGGATCCTGAAGCTTTCTTT.